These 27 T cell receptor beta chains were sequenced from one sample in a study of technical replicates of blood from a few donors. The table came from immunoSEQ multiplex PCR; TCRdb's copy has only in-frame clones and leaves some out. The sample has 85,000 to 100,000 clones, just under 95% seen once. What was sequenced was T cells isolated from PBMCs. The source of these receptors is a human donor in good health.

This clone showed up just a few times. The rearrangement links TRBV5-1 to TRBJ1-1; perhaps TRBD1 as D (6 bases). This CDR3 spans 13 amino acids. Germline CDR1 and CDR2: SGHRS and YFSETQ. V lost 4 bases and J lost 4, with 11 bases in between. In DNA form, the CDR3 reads TGCGCCAGCAGCATCACAGGGCCCACTGAAGCTTTCTTT. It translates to CASSITGPTEAFF.

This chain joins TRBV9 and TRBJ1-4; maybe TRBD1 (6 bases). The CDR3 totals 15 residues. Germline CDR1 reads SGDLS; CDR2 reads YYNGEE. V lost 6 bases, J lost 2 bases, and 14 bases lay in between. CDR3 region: CASTGGRGTNEKLFF. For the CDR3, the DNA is TGTGCCAGCACGGGGGGCAGGGGTACTAATGAAAAACTGTTTTTT.

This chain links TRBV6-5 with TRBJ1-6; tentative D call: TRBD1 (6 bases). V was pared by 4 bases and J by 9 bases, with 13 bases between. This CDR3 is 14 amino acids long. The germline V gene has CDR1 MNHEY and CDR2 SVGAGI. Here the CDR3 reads CASSSQGWGSPLHF. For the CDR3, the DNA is TGTGCCAGCAGTTCTCAGGGGTGGGGTTCACCCCTCCACTTT.

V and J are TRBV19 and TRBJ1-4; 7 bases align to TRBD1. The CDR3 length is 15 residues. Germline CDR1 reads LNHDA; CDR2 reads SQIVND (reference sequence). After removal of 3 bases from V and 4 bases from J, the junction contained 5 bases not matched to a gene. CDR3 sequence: CASSIEGTDNEKLFF. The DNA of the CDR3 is TGTGCCAGTAGTATCGAAGGGACAGATAATGAAAAACTGTTTTTT.

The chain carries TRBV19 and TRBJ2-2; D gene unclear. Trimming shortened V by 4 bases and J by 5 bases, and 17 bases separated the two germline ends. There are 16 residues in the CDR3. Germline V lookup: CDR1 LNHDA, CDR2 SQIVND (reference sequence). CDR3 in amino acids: CASSTLSPTRTGELFF. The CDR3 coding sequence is TGTGCCAGTAGTACCCTATCCCCCACCCGTACCGGGGAGCTGTTTTTT.

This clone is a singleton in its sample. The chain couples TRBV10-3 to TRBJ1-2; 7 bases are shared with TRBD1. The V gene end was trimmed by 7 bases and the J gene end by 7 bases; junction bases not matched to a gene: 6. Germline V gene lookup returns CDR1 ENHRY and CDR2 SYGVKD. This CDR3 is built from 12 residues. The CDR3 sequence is CAIKDRAGGYTF. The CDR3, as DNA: TGTGCCATCAAAGACAGGGCGGGTGGCTACACCTTC.

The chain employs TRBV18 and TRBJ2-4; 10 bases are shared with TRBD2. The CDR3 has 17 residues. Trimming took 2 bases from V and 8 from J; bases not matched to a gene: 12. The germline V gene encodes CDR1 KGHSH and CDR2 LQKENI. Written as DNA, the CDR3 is TGTGCCAGCTCACCAAAGGCAGCGGGGGGGCGACTAGACATTCAGTACTTC. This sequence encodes CASSPKAAGGRLDIQYF.

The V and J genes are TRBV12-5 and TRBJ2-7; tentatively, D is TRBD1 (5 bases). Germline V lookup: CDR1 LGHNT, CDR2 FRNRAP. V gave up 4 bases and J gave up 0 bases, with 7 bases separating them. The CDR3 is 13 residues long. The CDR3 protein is CASGYGASYEQYF. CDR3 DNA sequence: TGTGCTAGTGGTTATGGGGCCTCCTACGAGCAGTACTTC.

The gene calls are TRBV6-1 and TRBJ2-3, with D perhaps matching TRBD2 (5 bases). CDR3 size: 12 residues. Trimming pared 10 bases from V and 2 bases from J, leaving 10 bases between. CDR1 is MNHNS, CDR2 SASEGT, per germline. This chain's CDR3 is CANRGTTDTQYF. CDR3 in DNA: TGTGCCAACCGGGGAACCACAGATACGCAGTATTTT.

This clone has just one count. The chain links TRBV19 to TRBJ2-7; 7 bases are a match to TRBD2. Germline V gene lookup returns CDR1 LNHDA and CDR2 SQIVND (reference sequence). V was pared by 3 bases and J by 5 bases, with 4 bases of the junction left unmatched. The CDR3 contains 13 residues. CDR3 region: CASSIRDYHEQYF. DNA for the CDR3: TGTGCCAGTAGTATTAGGGACTACCACGAGCAGTACTTC.

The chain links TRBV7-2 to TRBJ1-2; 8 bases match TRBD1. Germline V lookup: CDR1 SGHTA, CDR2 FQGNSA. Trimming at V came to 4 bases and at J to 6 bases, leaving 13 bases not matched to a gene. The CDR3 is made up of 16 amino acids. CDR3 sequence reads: CASSSYSGQAINGYTF. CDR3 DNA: TGTGCCAGCAGCTCCTACTCGGGACAGGCGATCAATGGCTACACCTTC. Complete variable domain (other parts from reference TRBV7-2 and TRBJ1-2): GAGVSQSPSNKVTEKGKDVELRCDPISGHTALYWYRQSLGQGLEFLIYFQGNSAPDKSGLPSDRFSAERTGGSVSTLTIQRTQQEDSAVYLCASSSYSGQAINGYTFGSGTRLTVV.

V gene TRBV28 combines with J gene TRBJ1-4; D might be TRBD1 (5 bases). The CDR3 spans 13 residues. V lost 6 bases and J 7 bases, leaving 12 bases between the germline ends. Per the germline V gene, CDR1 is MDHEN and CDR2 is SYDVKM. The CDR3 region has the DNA TGTGCCAGCAGAGCAGGGAGGAGTGAAAAACTGTTTTTT. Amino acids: CASRAGRSEKLFF.

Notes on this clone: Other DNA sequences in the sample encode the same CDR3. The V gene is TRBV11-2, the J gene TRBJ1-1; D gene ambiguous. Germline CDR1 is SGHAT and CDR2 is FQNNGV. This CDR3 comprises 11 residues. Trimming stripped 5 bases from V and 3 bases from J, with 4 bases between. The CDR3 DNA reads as TGTGCCAGCAGCATATACACTGAAGCTTTCTTT. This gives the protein CASSIYTEAFF.

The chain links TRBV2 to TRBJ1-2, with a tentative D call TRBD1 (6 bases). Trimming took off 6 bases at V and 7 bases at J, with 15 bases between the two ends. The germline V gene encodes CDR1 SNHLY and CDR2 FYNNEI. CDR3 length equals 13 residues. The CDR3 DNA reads TGTGCCAGCAGCGAACGATGGACAGCTGGCTACACCTTC. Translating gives CASSERWTAGYTF.

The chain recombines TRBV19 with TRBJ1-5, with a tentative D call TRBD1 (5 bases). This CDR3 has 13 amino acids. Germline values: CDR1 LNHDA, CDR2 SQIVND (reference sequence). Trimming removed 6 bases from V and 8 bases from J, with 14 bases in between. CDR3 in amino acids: CASSIRSGEPQHF. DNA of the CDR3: TGTGCCAGTAGCATCAGGTCGGGGGAGCCCCAGCATTTT.

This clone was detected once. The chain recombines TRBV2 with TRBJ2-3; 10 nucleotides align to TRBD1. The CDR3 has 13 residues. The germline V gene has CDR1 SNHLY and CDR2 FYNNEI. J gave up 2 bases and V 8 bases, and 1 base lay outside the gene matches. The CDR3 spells CASGTGATDTQYF. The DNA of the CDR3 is TGTGCCAGCGGGACAGGGGCCACAGATACGCAGTATTTT. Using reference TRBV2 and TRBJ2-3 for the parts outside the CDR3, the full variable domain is EPEVTQTPSHQVTQMGQEVILRCVPISNHLYFYWYRQILGQKVEFLVSFYNNEISEKSEIFDDQFSVERPDGSNFTLKIRSTKLEDSAMYFCASGTGATDTQYFGPGTRLTVL.

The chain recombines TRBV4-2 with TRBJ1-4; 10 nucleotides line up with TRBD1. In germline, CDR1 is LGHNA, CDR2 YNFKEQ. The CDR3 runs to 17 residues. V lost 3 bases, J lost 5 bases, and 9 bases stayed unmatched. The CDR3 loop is CASSQAGQGGANEKLFF. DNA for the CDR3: TGTGCCAGCAGCCAGGCAGGACAGGGGGGCGCAAATGAAAAACTGTTTTTT.

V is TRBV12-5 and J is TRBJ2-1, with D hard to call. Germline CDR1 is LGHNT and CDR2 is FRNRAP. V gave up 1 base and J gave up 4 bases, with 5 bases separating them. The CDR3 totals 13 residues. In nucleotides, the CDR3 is TGTGCTAGTGGTTTGGAGGAGTACAATGAGCAGTTCTTC. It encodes CASGLEEYNEQFF.

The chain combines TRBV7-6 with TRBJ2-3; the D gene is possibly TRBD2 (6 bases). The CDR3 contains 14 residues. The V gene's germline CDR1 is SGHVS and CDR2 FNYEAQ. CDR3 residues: CAAVISGSTDTQYF. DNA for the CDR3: TGTGCTGCGGTGATAAGCGGGAGCACAGATACGCAGTATTTT.

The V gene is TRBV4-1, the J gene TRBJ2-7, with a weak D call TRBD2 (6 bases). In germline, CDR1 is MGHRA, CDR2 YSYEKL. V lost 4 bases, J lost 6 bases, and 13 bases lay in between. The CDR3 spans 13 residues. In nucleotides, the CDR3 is TGCGCCAGCAGCCGTTCCCGGGACTCCGAGCAGTACTTC. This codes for CASSRSRDSEQYF.

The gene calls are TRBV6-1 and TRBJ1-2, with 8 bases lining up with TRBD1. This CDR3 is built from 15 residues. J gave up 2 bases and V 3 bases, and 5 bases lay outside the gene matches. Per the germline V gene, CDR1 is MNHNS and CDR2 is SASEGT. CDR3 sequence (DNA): TGTGCCAGCAGTGAGACGGCAGGGGGCAACTATGGCTACACCTTC. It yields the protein CASSETAGGNYGYTF.

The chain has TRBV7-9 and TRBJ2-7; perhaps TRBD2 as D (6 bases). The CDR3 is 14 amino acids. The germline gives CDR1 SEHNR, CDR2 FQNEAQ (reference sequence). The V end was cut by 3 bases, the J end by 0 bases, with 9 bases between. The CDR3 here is CASSFGGNSYEQYF. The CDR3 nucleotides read TGTGCCAGCAGCTTCGGCGGGAACTCCTACGAGCAGTACTTC.

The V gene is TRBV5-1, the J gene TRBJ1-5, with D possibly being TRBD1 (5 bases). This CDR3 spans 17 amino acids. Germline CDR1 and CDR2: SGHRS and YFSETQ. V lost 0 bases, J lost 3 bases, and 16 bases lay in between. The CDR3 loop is CASSLGPQTGDNQPQHF. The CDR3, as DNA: TGCGCCAGCAGCTTGGGACCTCAAACAGGAGACAATCAGCCCCAGCATTTT.

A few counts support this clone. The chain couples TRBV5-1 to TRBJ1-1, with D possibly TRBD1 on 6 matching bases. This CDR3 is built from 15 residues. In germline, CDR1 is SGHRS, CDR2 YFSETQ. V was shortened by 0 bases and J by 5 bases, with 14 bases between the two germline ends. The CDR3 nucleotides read TGCGCCAGCAGCTTGGCGGGGCAGGGGAGTACTGAAGCTTTCTTT. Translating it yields CASSLAGQGSTEAFF.

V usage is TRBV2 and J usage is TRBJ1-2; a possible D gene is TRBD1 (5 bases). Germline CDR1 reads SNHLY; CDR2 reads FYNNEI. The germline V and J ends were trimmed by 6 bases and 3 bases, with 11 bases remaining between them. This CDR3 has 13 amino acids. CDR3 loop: CASRQGSDYGYTF. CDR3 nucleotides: TGTGCCAGCAGGCAGGGATCGGACTATGGCTACACCTTC.

The CDR3 region is CSATRYQGQVEYGYTF. CDR3 DNA: TGCAGCGCCACACGATATCAGGGACAGGTGGAGTACGGCTACACCTTC. V and J are TRBV29-1 and TRBJ1-2; 8 bases are a match to TRBD1. J was trimmed by 8 bases and V by 7 bases; bases with no gene match: 21. The germline V gene has CDR1 SQVTM and CDR2 ANQGSEA. The CDR3 runs 16 residues.

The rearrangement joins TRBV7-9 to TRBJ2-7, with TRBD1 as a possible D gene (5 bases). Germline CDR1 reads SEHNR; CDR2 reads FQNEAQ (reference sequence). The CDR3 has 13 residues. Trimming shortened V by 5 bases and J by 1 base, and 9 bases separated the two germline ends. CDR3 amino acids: CASSGRTSYEQYF. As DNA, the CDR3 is TGTGCCAGCAGCGGCAGGACATCCTACGAGCAGTACTTC. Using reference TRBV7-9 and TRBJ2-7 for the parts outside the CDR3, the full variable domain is DTGVSQNPRHKITKRGQNVTFRCDPISEHNRLYWYRQTLGQGPEFLTYFQNEAQLEKSRLLSDRFSAERPKGSFSTLEIQRTEQGDSAMYLCASSGRTSYEQYFGPGTRLTVT.